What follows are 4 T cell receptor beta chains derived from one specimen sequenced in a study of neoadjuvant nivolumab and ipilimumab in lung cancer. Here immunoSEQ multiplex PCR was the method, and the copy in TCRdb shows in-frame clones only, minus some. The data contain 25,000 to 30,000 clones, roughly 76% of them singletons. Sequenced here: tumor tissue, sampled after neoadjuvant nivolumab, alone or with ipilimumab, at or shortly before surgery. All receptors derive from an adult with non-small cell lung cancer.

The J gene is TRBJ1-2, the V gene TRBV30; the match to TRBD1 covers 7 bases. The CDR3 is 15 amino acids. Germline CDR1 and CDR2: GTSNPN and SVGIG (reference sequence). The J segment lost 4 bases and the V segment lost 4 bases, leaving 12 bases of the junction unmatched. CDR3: CAWNSGGGAGYGYTF. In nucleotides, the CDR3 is TGTGCCTGGAACTCGGGAGGGGGCGCAGGCTATGGCTACACCTTC. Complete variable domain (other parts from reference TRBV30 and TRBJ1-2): SQTIHQWPATLVQPVGSPLSLECTVEGTSNPNLYWYRQAAGRGLQLLFYSVGIGQISSEVPQNLSASRPQDRQFILSSKKLLLSDSGFYLCAWNSGGGAGYGYTFGSGTRLTVV.

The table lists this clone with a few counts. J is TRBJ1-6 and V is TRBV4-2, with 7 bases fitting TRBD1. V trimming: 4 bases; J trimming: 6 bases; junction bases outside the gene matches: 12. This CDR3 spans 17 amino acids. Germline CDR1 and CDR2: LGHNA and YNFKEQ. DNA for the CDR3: TGTGCCAGCAGCCCGACCCGTTCGACAGGGACTAATTCACCCCTCCACTTT. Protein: CASSPTRSTGTNSPLHF.

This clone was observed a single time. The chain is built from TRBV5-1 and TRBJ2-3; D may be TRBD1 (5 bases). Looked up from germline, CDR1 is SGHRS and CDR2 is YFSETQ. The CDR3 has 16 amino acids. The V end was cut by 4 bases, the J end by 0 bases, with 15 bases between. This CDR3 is CASSQGGRFSTDTQYF. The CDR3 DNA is TGCGCCAGCAGCCAGGGTGGTCGGTTTAGCACAGATACGCAGTATTTT. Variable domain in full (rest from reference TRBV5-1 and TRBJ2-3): KAGVTQTPRYLIKTRGQQVTLSCSPISGHRSVSWYQQTPGQGLQFLFEYFSETQRNKGNFPGRFSGRQFSNSRSEMNVSTLELGDSALYLCASSQGGRFSTDTQYFGPGTRLTVL.

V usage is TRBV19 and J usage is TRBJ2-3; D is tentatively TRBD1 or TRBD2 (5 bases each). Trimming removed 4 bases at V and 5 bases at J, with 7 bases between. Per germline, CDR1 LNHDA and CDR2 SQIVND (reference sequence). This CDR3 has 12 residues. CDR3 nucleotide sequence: TGTGCCAGTAGTAGGGGGAAAGATACGCAGTATTTT. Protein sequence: CASSRGKDTQYF.